The 21 T cell receptor beta chains in this list originate from one sample, sequenced in a study of Ad26.COV2.S vaccination and SARS-CoV-2 variants. Produced via immunoSEQ multiplex PCR; TCRdb's table is partial and in-frame only. The profile covers 300,000 to 400,000 clones, with about 85% appearing a single time and roughly 3.1% taken by the ten largest. Treatment meaning: about 20 received Ad26.COV2.S at low or high dose, single or two shots; 5 received placebo; per-sample allocation not given. At day 63 after the first vaccine or placebo injection, samples were drawn. Sequencing was performed on peripheral blood, taken in a trial of Ad26.COV2.S vaccine versus placebo. These receptors all come from a person aged 18-65 years who received the Ad26.COV2.S COVID-19 vaccine or a placebo.

This chain joins TRBV7-9 and TRBJ1-2, with D maybe TRBD1 (5 bases). CDR1 and CDR2 from the germline V gene are SEHNR and FQNEAQ (reference sequence). V was clipped by 0 bases and J by 4 bases, with 6 bases between them. The CDR3 totals 13 residues. As DNA, the CDR3 is TGTGCCAGCAGCTTAGCAGGGGTCTATGGCTACACCTTC. Its translation: CASSLAGVYGYTF.

The V gene is TRBV15, the J gene TRBJ2-7; TRBD2 is a possible D gene (6 bases). Trimming pared 4 bases from V and 0 bases from J, leaving 22 bases between. Germline-derived CDR1 and CDR2 are LNHNV and YYDKDF (reference sequence). The CDR3 covers 18 residues. CDR3 nucleotides: TGTGCCACCAGCACCCAACGGGCGGGGTCACCGAGCTCCTACGAGCAGTACTTC. Its translation: CATSTQRAGSPSSYEQYF.

This clone was observed a single time. The rearrangement uses TRBV9 and TRBJ2-5; D perhaps matches TRBD2 (6 bases). CDR3 length: 15 amino acids. CDR1 is SGDLS, CDR2 YYNGEE, per germline. Trimming removed 3 bases from V and 1 base from J, with 13 bases in between. The CDR3 bases are TGTGCCAGCAGCGCCACCGGGACTCCCCAAGAGACCCAGTACTTC. Its protein product is CASSATGTPQETQYF. Looking up the rest from reference TRBV9 and TRBJ2-5 gives the full variable domain: DSGVTQTPKHLITATGQRVTLRCSPRSGDLSVYWYQQSLDQGLQFLIQYYNGEERAKGNILERFSAQQFPDLHSELNLSSLELGDSALYFCASSATGTPQETQYFGPGTRLLVL.

This sequence joins TRBV2 and TRBJ1-4, with D possibly TRBD1 on 5 matching bases. The V end was cut by 4 bases, the J end by 7 bases, with 13 bases between. This CDR3 is 14 amino acids long. The germline gives CDR1 SNHLY, CDR2 FYNNEI. CDR3 nucleotides: TGTGCCAGCAGTGGGCGAGGGGCCTCTGAAAAACTGTTTTTT. It translates to CASSGRGASEKLFF.

The V call is TRBV27, the J call TRBJ1-2; 12 bases are shared with TRBD1. After removal of 4 bases from V and 3 bases from J, the junction contained 9 bases not matched to a gene. From germline, CDR1 is MNHEY and CDR2 SMNVEV (reference sequence). This CDR3 spans 17 amino acids. The CDR3, as DNA: TGTGCCAGCAGTTGGGGACAGGGGGCGCCTCCCCACTATGGCTACACCTTC. Protein product: CASSWGQGAPPHYGYTF.

The chain combines TRBV7-9 with TRBJ2-3; 7 bases are shared with TRBD2. V gave up 5 bases and J gave up 5 bases; unmatched junction bases: 7. The germline gives CDR1 SEHNR, CDR2 FQNEAQ (reference sequence). The CDR3 runs 14 residues. CDR3 sequence (DNA): TGTGCCAGCAGCCCCGTGGGCGGGGGAGATACGCAGTATTTT. This translates into CASSPVGGGDTQYF. Full variable domain (rest looked up from reference TRBV7-9 and TRBJ2-3): DTGVSQNPRHKITKRGQNVTFRCDPISEHNRLYWYRQTLGQGPEFLTYFQNEAQLEKSRLLSDRFSAERPKGSFSTLEIQRTEQGDSAMYLCASSPVGGGDTQYFGPGTRLTVL.

The rearrangement links TRBV5-4 to TRBJ2-2; D remains ambiguous. Germline V lookup: CDR1 SGHNT, CDR2 YYREEE (reference sequence). V lost 0 bases and J 1 base, leaving 7 bases between the germline ends. This CDR3 comprises 15 residues. This CDR3 reads CASSLVGGNTGELFF. The CDR3 nucleotides read TGTGCCAGCAGCTTGGTAGGCGGGAACACCGGGGAGCTGTTTTTT.

On this clone: At one end the junction does not follow the germline gene, possibly because of a read error. The chain employs TRBV7-7 and TRBJ2-7; tentatively, D is TRBD2 (5 bases). The CDR3 loop spans 14 amino acids. Germline V gives CDR1 SSHAT, CDR2 FNYEAQ (reference sequence). The CDR3 bases are TGTGCTAGCAGCTTCGGGGAATTTGTTTACGAGCAGTACTTC. Its protein product is CASSFGEFVYEQYF.

The table lists this clone with a count of one. The chain couples TRBV6-2 or TRBV6-3 to TRBJ2-1; D gene unclear. V lost 5 bases, J lost 0 bases, and 5 bases lay in between. The CDR3 contains 13 residues. Germline CDR1 reads MNHEY; CDR2 reads SVGEGT. CDR3 DNA: TGTGCCAGCAGTAGGGTCTCCTACAATGAGCAGTTCTTC. It encodes CASSRVSYNEQFF.

The chain uses TRBV5-4 and TRBJ1-2; 10 positions agree with TRBD1. CDR3 size: 15 residues. CDR1 and CDR2 from the germline V gene are SGHNT and YYREEE (reference sequence). With V trimmed by 4 bases and J by 6 bases, 9 bases remained unmatched. CDR3 loop: CASSPTGQGWNGYTF. For the CDR3, the DNA is TGTGCCAGCAGCCCAACGGGACAGGGGTGGAATGGCTACACCTTC.

This clone was seen just once. V gene TRBV19 combines with J gene TRBJ2-1; D uncertain. The V and J ends lost 2 bases and 4 bases respectively, with 15 bases between them. The CDR3 has 16 amino acids. Germline CDR1 and CDR2: LNHDA and SQIVND (reference sequence). CDR3 sequence: CASSIPGVRAYNEQFF. CDR3 DNA: TGTGCCAGTAGTATACCGGGCGTAAGGGCATACAATGAGCAGTTCTTC.

CDR3 protein: CASSLFGGYPDTQYF. CDR3 in DNA: TGTGCCAGCAGCTTATTCGGCGGGTACCCAGATACGCAGTATTTT. The chain uses TRBV7-2 and TRBJ2-3, with D maybe TRBD2 (5 bases). Trimming removed 2 bases at V and 4 bases at J, with 13 bases between. The CDR3 extends over 15 amino acids. The germline gives CDR1 SGHTA, CDR2 FQGNSA.

Regarding this clone: One end of the junction is discordant with germline, which a read error may explain. V and J are TRBV6-2 or TRBV6-3 and TRBJ1-1; 8 positions agree with TRBD1. This CDR3 is 18 amino acids long. Germline V gene lookup returns CDR1 MNHEY and CDR2 SVGEGT. The CDR3 here is CASSFISGQVTMNTEAFF. In DNA form, the CDR3 reads TGTGCCAGCAGCTTTATTTCGGGACAGGTTACCATGAACACTGAGGCTTTCTTT.

The chain employs TRBV5-4 and TRBJ1-1; D ambiguous. The CDR3 is made up of 16 amino acids. From germline, CDR1 is SGHNT and CDR2 YYREEE (reference sequence). V lost 0 bases, J lost 1 base, and 13 bases lay in between. CDR3 protein: CASSLEAWGGNTEAFF. The CDR3 DNA reads TGTGCCAGCAGCTTGGAAGCTTGGGGAGGGAACACTGAAGCTTTCTTT.

This clone was observed once. The chain employs TRBV7-9 and TRBJ1-1, with D tentatively TRBD1 (5 bases). This CDR3 comprises 13 residues. V shed 1 base and J shed 6 bases, with 9 bases lying between them. CDR1 and CDR2 from the germline V gene are SEHNR and FQNEAQ (reference sequence). In DNA form, the CDR3 reads TGTGCCAGCAGCTTAGTTGCGGGGGCTGAAGCTTTCTTT. It codes for CASSLVAGAEAFF.

The J gene is TRBJ1-2, the V gene TRBV9; 12 bases fit TRBD1. The V segment lost 3 bases and the J segment 4 bases; nucleotides outside the gene matches: 1. The CDR3 consists of 14 residues. Germline CDR1 and CDR2: SGDLS and YYNGEE. CDR3 protein: CASSAGQGAYGYTF. CDR3 DNA sequence: TGTGCCAGCAGCGCGGGACAGGGGGCCTATGGCTACACCTTC.

V is TRBV10-2 and J is TRBJ2-2; 10 nucleotides agree with TRBD2. In germline, CDR1 is WSHSY, CDR2 SAAADI. V lost 6 bases and J lost 5; bases outside the gene matches: 6. CDR3 length: 15 amino acids. The DNA for the CDR3 is TGCGCCAGCAGCCCTAGCGGGAGAGGAACCGGGGAGCTGTTTTTT. Residues: CASSPSGRGTGELFF.

The V call is TRBV30, the J call TRBJ1-4, with 10 bases aligning to TRBD1. J gave up 8 bases and V 3 bases, and 9 bases lay outside the gene matches. The CDR3 contains 15 residues. Germline V CDR1 and CDR2: GTSNPN, SVGIG (reference sequence). CDR3 sequence reads: CAWRPKGQGREKLFF. The CDR3 nucleotides read TGTGCCTGGAGACCCAAGGGACAGGGGCGCGAAAAACTGTTTTTT.

In DNA, the CDR3 is TGTGCCAGCAGCTTAGGGGCTTCCGTCCAGAACACTGAAGCTTTCTTT. It is translated as CASSLGASVQNTEAFF. V gene TRBV7-9 combines with J gene TRBJ1-1; D unclear. Germline CDR1 reads SEHNR; CDR2 reads FQNEAQ (reference sequence). The CDR3 is 16 residues long. V lost 1 base and J 1 base, leaving 13 bases between the germline ends.

The chain recombines TRBV7-2 with TRBJ2-1; D gene unclear. V was trimmed by 2 bases and J by 7 bases, leaving 6 bases between them. The CDR3 totals 12 residues. Germline values: CDR1 SGHTA, CDR2 FQGNSA. For the CDR3, the DNA is TGTGCCAGCAGCTTAATCGGAAATGAGCAGTTCTTC. This gives the protein CASSLIGNEQFF.

The chain is built from TRBV19 and TRBJ1-2; 8 nucleotides line up with TRBD1. This CDR3 is 16 amino acids long. Trimming removed 5 bases from V and 5 bases from J; junction bases left unmatched: 13. Germline assignment: CDR1 LNHDA and CDR2 SQIVND (reference sequence). CDR3 nucleotides: TGTGCCAGTAGTCGCCCTGGGGCAGGGGGCGAATATGGCTACACCTTC. Translation: CASSRPGAGGEYGYTF.